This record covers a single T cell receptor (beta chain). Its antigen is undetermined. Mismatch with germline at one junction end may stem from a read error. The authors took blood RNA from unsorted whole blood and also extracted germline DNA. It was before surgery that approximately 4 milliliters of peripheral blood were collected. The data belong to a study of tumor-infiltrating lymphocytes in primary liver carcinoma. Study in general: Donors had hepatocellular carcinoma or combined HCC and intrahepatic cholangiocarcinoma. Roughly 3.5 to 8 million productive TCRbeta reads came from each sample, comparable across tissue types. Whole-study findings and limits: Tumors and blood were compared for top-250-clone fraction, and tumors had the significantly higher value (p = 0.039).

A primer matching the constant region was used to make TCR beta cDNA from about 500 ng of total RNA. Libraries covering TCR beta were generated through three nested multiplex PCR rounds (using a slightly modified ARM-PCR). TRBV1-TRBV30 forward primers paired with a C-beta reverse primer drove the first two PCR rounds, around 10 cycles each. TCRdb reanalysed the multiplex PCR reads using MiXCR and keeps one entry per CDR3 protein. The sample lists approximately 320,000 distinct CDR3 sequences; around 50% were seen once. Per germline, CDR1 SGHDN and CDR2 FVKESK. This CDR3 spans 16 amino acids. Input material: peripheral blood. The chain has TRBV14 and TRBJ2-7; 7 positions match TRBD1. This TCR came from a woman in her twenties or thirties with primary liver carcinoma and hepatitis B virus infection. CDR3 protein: CASSLPGTAGSYELYF. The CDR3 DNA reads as TGTGCCAGCAGCCTCCCCGGGACAGCCGGCTCCTACGAGCTGTACTTC.